Presented here are 5 T cell receptor beta chains from one specimen sequenced in a study of response to subunit inactivated influenza vaccine listed by TCRdb under 2018. Library method: RT-PCR. The reads were generated on an Illumina HiSeq 2500. TCRdb itself trimmed the public reads at Q25 with fastp, ran MiXCR and retained productive beta chains. Each entry merges the rows of one CDR3 protein and shows their most common DNA and genes. This sample has 650,000 to 800,000 distinct CDR3 sequences in its table, and around a sixth of those were observed once. The ten largest clones add up to about a tenth of the sample. Sequencing used PBMCs from blood, obtained 5 to 6 days after vaccination. These receptors all stem from a man aged 45-65 years who received an inactivated influenza vaccine. Donor details come from another sample of the same person, matched by shared clones.

This clonotype was seen only a few times. The V and J genes are TRBV5-1 and TRBJ1-2; 10 bases match TRBD1. The V and J ends lost 1 base and 0 bases, in that order; junction bases with no gene match: 9. The germline V gene has CDR1 SGHRS and CDR2 YFSETQ. CDR3 length: 18 amino acids. CDR3 sequence (DNA): TGCGCCAGCAGCTTGACGGGACAGGGGATGTATCCTAACTATGGCTACACCTTC. It yields the protein CASSLTGQGMYPNYGYTF.

The chain carries TRBV4-2 and TRBJ2-7; no firm D call. CDR1 and CDR2 from the germline V gene are LGHNA and YNFKEQ. V shed 1 base and J shed 2 bases, with 9 bases lying between them. This CDR3 is 14 amino acids long. This CDR3 is CASSQGIPPYEQYF. DNA for the CDR3: TGTGCCAGCAGCCAAGGGATCCCTCCCTACGAGCAGTACTTC.

Many counts were recorded for this clonotype. The CDR3 DNA is TGTGCCAGCAGCTTAGGGTCTGTCTCCAAGCGGGAGCGCAACGAGCAGTACTTC. Translated, it gives CASSLGSVSKRERNEQYF. The V call is TRBV7-8, the J call TRBJ2-7; TRBD2 aligns across 8 bases. This CDR3 is built from 18 residues. Germline V gene sequence: CDR1 SGHVS, CDR2 FQNEAQ. Trimming at V came to 1 base and at J to 5 bases, leaving 16 bases not matched to a gene.

V usage is TRBV28 and J usage is TRBJ2-5; 9 bases agree with TRBD2. Unmatched junction bases numbered 6, after V lost 2 bases and J lost 2 bases. The CDR3 sequence is 16 residues long. Per the germline V gene, CDR1 is MDHEN and CDR2 is SYDVKM. CDR3 DNA sequence: TGTGCCAGCAGTTTACGGATAGCGGGAGTTCAAGAGACCCAGTACTTC. Translation: CASSLRIAGVQETQYF.

This chain joins TRBV5-5 and TRBJ1-2, with a weak D call TRBD1 (5 bases). The V end lost 3 bases, the J end lost 1 base, and 13 bases lay between the germline ends. From germline, CDR1 is SGHKS and CDR2 YYEKEE (reference sequence). The CDR3 is made up of 15 amino acids. In DNA, the CDR3 is TGTGCCAGCAGCTGGGGGGGACCGTTTAACTATGGCTACACCTTC. Translating gives CASSWGGPFNYGYTF. Full variable domain (missing parts from reference TRBV5-5 and TRBJ1-2): DAGVTQSPTHLIKTRGQQVTLRCSPISGHKSVSWYQQVLGQGPQFIFQYYEKEERGRGNFPDRFSARQFPNYSSELNVNALLLGDSALYLCASSWGGPFNYGYTFGSGTRLTVV.